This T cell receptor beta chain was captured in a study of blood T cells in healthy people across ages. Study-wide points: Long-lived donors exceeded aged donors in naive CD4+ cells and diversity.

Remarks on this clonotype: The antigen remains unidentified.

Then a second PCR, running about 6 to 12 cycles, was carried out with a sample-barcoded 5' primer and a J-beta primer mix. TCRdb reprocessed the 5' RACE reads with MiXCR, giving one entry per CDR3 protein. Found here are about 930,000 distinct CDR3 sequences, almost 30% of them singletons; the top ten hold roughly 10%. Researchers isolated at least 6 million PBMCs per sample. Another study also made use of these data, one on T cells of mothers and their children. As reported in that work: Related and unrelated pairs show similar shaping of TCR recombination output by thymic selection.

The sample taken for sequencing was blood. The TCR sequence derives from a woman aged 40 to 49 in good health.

CDR3 amino acids: CASSQGTGSRFNEQFF. As DNA, the CDR3 is TGTGCCAGCAGCCAAGGGACTGGCTCACGATTCAATGAGCAGTTCTTC. The V and J genes are TRBV14 and TRBJ2-1; TRBD2 is a possible D gene (5 bases). This CDR3 has 16 residues. Germline CDR1 is SGHDN and CDR2 is FVKESK. Trimming took 1 base from V and 6 from J, leaving 16 bases between them.